This T cell receptor (beta chain) was identified in a study of blood T cell repertoires in COVID-19. Overall study: Nucleic acid was either cDNA or gDNA, and it came from T cells, B-cell-depleted T cells, or PBMCs.

Method: immunoSEQ multiplex PCR; TCRdb's copy keeps in-frame clones and lacks some. The table lists 300,000 to 400,000 clones, more than 80% of them singletons. The TCR sequence derives from a man aged 18 to 29 who had recovered from COVID-19. The sample comprised PBMCs or T cells enriched from blood (not recorded which).

The CDR3: CASSERDRVLGEQYF. The CDR3 DNA reads as TGTGCCAGCAGTGAACGGGACAGGGTCTTGGGCGAGCAGTACTTC. The chain has TRBV25-1 and TRBJ2-7; TRBD1 aligns across 9 bases. Per germline, CDR1 MGHDK and CDR2 SYGVNS. The CDR3 is 15 residues long. Trimming at V came to 2 bases and at J to 6 bases, leaving 8 bases not matched to a gene.